The 8 T cell receptor beta chains below were found in one sample sequenced in a study of response to subunit inactivated influenza vaccine listed by TCRdb under 2018. The meaning of the sample's time point label: 45 to 55 days after influenza vaccine administration. Library prep was done by RT-PCR. Sequenced using an Illumina HiSeq 2500. TCRdb reanalyzed the raw reads on its own, using fastp at Q25 for trimming and MiXCR for clone calling, and kept in-frame beta chains. Here each entry gathers all rows of one CDR3 protein and keeps the most common genes and DNA. Recorded for this sample are about half a million distinct CDR3 sequences; roughly 9.7% of them occurred a single time. The ten largest clones add up to over 9.5% of the sample. The sequencing used PBMCs from blood, collected 45 days after vaccination. The receptors here all came from a man aged 50-60 years who received an inactivated influenza vaccine. Donor details come from another sample of the same person, matched by shared clones.

This clonotype was counted many times. The J gene is TRBJ2-1, the V gene TRBV11-2; tentative D call: TRBD2 (6 bases). V was trimmed by 4 bases and J by 10 bases, leaving 11 bases between them. CDR1 is SGHAT, CDR2 FQNNGV, per germline. The CDR3 is made up of 12 amino acids. The CDR3 nucleotides read TGTGCCAGCAGCTCCTCTGGGGGGGAGCAGTTCTTC. Its translation: CASSSSGGEQFF.

Only a few counts were recorded for this clonotype. The chain combines TRBV7-9 with TRBJ2-7; possibly TRBD1 for D (7 bases). V lost 5 bases, J lost 5 bases, and 16 bases lay in between. This CDR3 contains 14 residues. The germline CDR1 and CDR2 sequences are SEHNR and FQNEAQ (reference sequence). CDR3 amino acids: CASSKTGTHDEQYF. The CDR3 DNA follows: TGTGCCAGCAGCAAGACAGGGACTCACGACGAGCAGTACTTC.

This clonotype was detected many times. The gene calls are TRBV7-2 and TRBJ2-6; D is unresolved. The V end was cut by 1 base, the J end by 4 bases, with 8 bases between. CDR3 size: 15 residues. CDR1 and CDR2 from the germline V gene are SGHTA and FQGNSA. The CDR3 region has the DNA TGTGCCAGCAGCTTAGGATTTACGGGGGCCAACGTCCTGACTTTC. As protein: CASSLGFTGANVLTF.

CDR3 in DNA: TGTGCCAGCAGCCCCTGGGACAGGGGACATCACCCTGGGGCCAACGTCCTGACTTTC. Encoded protein: CASSPWDRGHHPGANVLTF. The J gene is TRBJ2-6, the V gene TRBV7-3, with 10 bases aligning to TRBD1. V dropped 5 bases and J dropped 2; count of bases not matched to a gene: 12. The CDR3 length is 19 residues. Germline V gene lookup returns CDR1 SGHTA and CDR2 FQGTGA.

In its sample, this clonotype was seen many times. As DNA, the CDR3 is TGTGCCAGCAGCCAAGGGTTTGAGGGGAACACCATATATTTT. Translating gives CASSQGFEGNTIYF. The chain carries TRBV4-2 and TRBJ1-3; tentatively, D is TRBD1 (5 bases). Germline lookup yields CDR1 LGHNA and CDR2 YNFKEQ. This CDR3 has 14 residues. Trimming shortened V by 1 base and J by 7 bases, and 11 bases separated the two germline ends.

V gene TRBV5-1 combines with J gene TRBJ2-5; the D gene is possibly TRBD2 (7 bases). In germline, CDR1 is SGHRS, CDR2 YFSETQ. This CDR3 comprises 15 residues. With 0 bases removed from V and 4 bases from J, the gap between germline ends came to 13 bases. The DNA for the CDR3 is TGCGCCAGCAGCTTGGAACGGGGGGCGGGAGAGACCCAGTACTTC. Its translation: CASSLERGAGETQYF.

This clonotype has a handful of counts. The junction departs from germline at one end; a sequencing error may be responsible. The V and J genes are TRBV7-7 and TRBJ1-1, with a tentative D call TRBD1 (5 bases). Germline assignment: CDR1 SSHAT and CDR2 FNYEAQ (reference sequence). The CDR3 is made up of 13 amino acids. The CDR3 protein is CASSSVSRGWAFF. The DNA of the CDR3 is TGTGCTAGCAGCTCCGTTTCAAGGGGCTGGGCTTTCTTT.

This clonotype was recorded at least ten times. V is TRBV3-1 and J is TRBJ1-2; TRBD1 is a possible D gene (6 bases). V lost 4 bases, J lost 4 bases, and 10 bases lay in between. CDR1 and CDR2 (germline): LGHDT, YNNKEL (reference sequence). The CDR3 is made up of 13 amino acids. The CDR3 DNA reads as TGTGCCAGCAGCCCGGGGGCTCTCTATGGCTACACCTTC. Its translation is CASSPGALYGYTF.